The clone carrying this T cell receptor beta chain was picked up one time. The sample belongs to a study of T cell changes during pregnancy in multiple sclerosis. Assay used: immunoSEQ multiplex PCR; TCRdb lists only in-frame clones, some missing. The sample records about 120,000 clones, about 94% being singletons. The TCR originated in a female donor with multiple sclerosis, enrolled in a pregnancy study. The sample here was peripheral blood, taken before pregnancy.

The CDR3 sequence is CASKQRGASGGELFF. DNA for the CDR3: TGTGCCAGCAAGCAGCGGGGGGCAAGCGGCGGGGAGCTGTTTTTT. This chain connects TRBV2 to TRBJ2-2; 9 positions match TRBD2. Germline V CDR1 and CDR2: SNHLY, FYNNEI. The CDR3 covers 15 residues. V lost 7 bases to trimming and J lost 7 bases; unmatched junction nucleotides: 10.